The next 4 T cell receptor beta chains were all read from a single sample in a study of blood T cells in healthy people across ages. It was with a sample-barcoded 5' primer and a J-beta primer mix that a second PCR of about 6 to 11 cycles was run. Using its own MiXCR run on the 5' RACE reads, TCRdb lists one record per CDR3 protein. In the table there are about 650,000 distinct CDR3 sequences, 52% of which are singletons. Specimen: blood. The receptors shown here come from a woman older than 75 in good health.

The chain employs TRBV12-3 or TRBV12-4 and TRBJ1-1; D gene uncertain. This CDR3 comprises 14 residues. Trimming shortened V by 3 bases and J by 7 bases, and 15 bases separated the two germline ends. CDR3 protein: CASSFREAGNEAFF. In DNA form, the CDR3 reads TGTGCCAGCAGTTTCCGTGAAGCGGGGAATGAAGCTTTCTTT.

In its sample, this clonotype was seen many times. This chain uses TRBV6-4 with TRBJ2-1; TRBD2 agrees at 15 bases. CDR3 size: 19 residues. CDR1 and CDR2 (germline): MRHNA, SNTAGT. The junction had 10 bases not matched to a gene; V was cut back by 5 bases and J by 2 bases. CDR3 coding DNA: TGTGCCAGCAGTCTGCCGACAGGACTAGCGGGGGGGACCTACAATGAGCAGTTCTTC. Protein product: CASSLPTGLAGGTYNEQFF.

This sequence joins TRBV28 and TRBJ2-7, with 9 nucleotides matching TRBD1. Germline CDR1 reads MDHEN; CDR2 reads SYDVKM. The CDR3 covers 17 residues. Germline trimming cut 9 bases from V and 5 bases from J; bases unmatched to any gene: 20. CDR3 sequence reads: CASTYSTTGGGRDEQYF. The CDR3, as DNA: TGTGCCAGTACCTACAGCACTACAGGGGGCGGTAGGGACGAGCAGTACTTC.

J is TRBJ2-3 and V is TRBV18, with no clear D. Trimming took off 3 bases at V and 1 base at J, with 8 bases between the two ends. This CDR3 is 14 amino acids long. Germline V gene lookup returns CDR1 KGHSH and CDR2 LQKENI. The CDR3 DNA reads TGTGCCAGCTCACCGCAGGTTCGCACAGATACGCAGTATTTT. Residues: CASSPQVRTDTQYF.